Here is one TCR beta chain with its context. Its cognate antigen is unknown. Per germline, CDR1 MNHNS and CDR2 SASEGT. The V segment lost 2 bases and the J segment 7 bases; nucleotides outside the gene matches: 5. The CDR3 sequence is 14 residues long. This specimen comes from a study of T-cell reconstitution after alpha-beta-depleted transplantation in children. Regarding the study as a whole: Reportedly, alpha-beta T cells present about two months post-transplant originated from several hundred expanded clones of graft origin. In some patients, recipient T cells and intrathymic progenitors surviving conditioning explained high day-60 diversity. Hyperexpanded clones declined; after one year, newly produced T cells mostly supplied diversity.

The TCRbeta library incorporated unique molecular identifiers. TCRdb processed the PCR reads anew with MiXCR; each CDR3 protein has one entry. This table holds 480,000 or so distinct CDR3 sequences, about 10% found once. The rearrangement uses TRBV6-1 and TRBJ2-7, with 10 bases lining up with TRBD1. This clonotype was obtained from a child aged 2 to 10 with inherited bone marrow failure, due to receive a stem cell transplant. Sequences were derived from PBMCs, sampled before TCRalphabeta/CD19-depleted stem cell transplant. The CDR3 loop is CASSERDRGREQYF. The CDR3 DNA reads TGTGCCAGCAGTGAACGGGACAGGGGAAGAGAGCAGTACTTC.